What follows are 12 T cell receptor beta chains derived from one specimen sequenced in a study of T cells in Graves' hyperthyroidism and ophthalmopathy. From RNA transcripts, TCR beta CDR3 regions were amplified. Carried out on the TCR CDR3, a first-round RT-PCR used the HTBI primer set. From the multiplex PCR reads, TCRdb called clonotypes with MiXCR, one entry per CDR3 protein. The data show around 450,000 distinct CDR3 sequences, with about a sixth seen just once and roughly 7.7% held by the top ten. The sample taken for sequencing was blood. The source of these receptors is a woman in her late teens or twenties with Graves' hyperthyroidism.

Only a few counts were recorded for this clonotype. The chain uses TRBV6-5 and TRBJ2-7, with 7 bases matching TRBD1. There are 14 residues in the CDR3. V shed 2 bases and J 3 bases; nucleotides not matched to a gene: 4. Germline V gene lookup returns CDR1 MNHEY and CDR2 SVGAGI. CDR3 DNA sequence: TGTGCCAGCAGTTACCGGGACAGCATCTACGAGCAGTACTTC. Encoded protein: CASSYRDSIYEQYF.

This sequence joins TRBV4-1 and TRBJ2-2; 7 bases are a match to TRBD1. Germline V gene sequence: CDR1 MGHRA, CDR2 YSYEKL. Trimming removed 8 bases from V and 7 bases from J; junction bases left unmatched: 10. The CDR3 contains 14 residues. The CDR3 reads CASARQGMDGELFF. The CDR3 coding sequence is TGCGCCAGCGCCAGACAGGGAATGGACGGGGAGCTGTTTTTT.

Many counts were recorded for this clonotype. The chain employs TRBV6-1 and TRBJ1-4; no reliable D call. Germline values: CDR1 MNHNS, CDR2 SASEGT. Trimming cost V 8 bases and J 0 bases, with 13 bases left between them. This CDR3 has 15 residues. CDR3 bases: TGTGCCAGCGGTCGCGGCGTAGCAACTAATGAAAAACTGTTTTTT. Its protein is CASGRGVATNEKLFF.

This clonotype was counted ten times or more. This chain connects TRBV20-1 to TRBJ1-4; 7 bases map to TRBD1. The CDR3 has 13 amino acids. Germline V gene data show CDR1 as DFQATT and CDR2 as SNEGSKA (reference sequence). Losses at the gene ends were 6 bases for V and 4 bases for J; bases not matched to a gene: 5. CDR3 residues: CSAPDRSNEKLFF. CDR3 sequence (DNA): TGCAGTGCCCCGGACAGGAGTAATGAAAAACTGTTTTTT.

This clonotype was counted many times. The chain combines TRBV7-9 with TRBJ1-2; the match to TRBD1 covers 8 bases. Trimming removed 1 base from V and 7 bases from J; junction bases left unmatched: 20. Germline V gene lookup returns CDR1 SEHNR and CDR2 FQNEAQ (reference sequence). There are 19 residues in the CDR3. CDR3 protein: CASSLDFSGQVHTESGYTF. The CDR3 bases are TGTGCCAGCAGCTTAGATTTCTCGGGACAGGTGCATACTGAGTCTGGCTACACCTTC.

In its sample, this clonotype was seen many times. The CDR3, as DNA: TGTGCTAGTGGTCCGACAGGGTTGGGGACTGAAGCTTTCTTT. Its translation: CASGPTGLGTEAFF. V usage is TRBV12-5 and J usage is TRBJ1-1, with TRBD1 identical over 7 bases. Germline loops: CDR1 LGHNT, CDR2 FRNRAP. The CDR3 is made up of 14 amino acids. V lost 5 bases and J lost 5; bases outside the gene matches: 8.

At least ten counts were recorded for this clonotype. The rearrangement uses TRBV10-3 and TRBJ2-2; no definite D call. CDR1 ENHRY and CDR2 SYGVKD come from the germline V gene. The V end was cut by 3 bases, the J end by 1 base, with 3 bases between. CDR3 length equals 13 residues. As DNA, the CDR3 is TGTGCCATCAGTGACAAGAACACCGGGGAGCTGTTTTTT. This gives the protein CAISDKNTGELFF.

In its sample, this clonotype was seen many times. The chain has TRBV20-1 and TRBJ2-7; D might be TRBD2 (6 bases). The CDR3 contains 15 residues. Trimming removed 8 bases from V and 4 bases from J, with 24 bases in between. Per germline, CDR1 DFQATT and CDR2 SNEGSKA (reference sequence). CDR3: CSPDTEGGRKYEQYF. The CDR3 region has the DNA TGCAGTCCAGATACTGAAGGAGGGAGAAAGTACGAGCAGTACTTC.

This clonotype has more than one count but fewer than ten. The chain recombines TRBV7-9 with TRBJ2-2; TRBD2 matches at 8 bases. The V gene end was trimmed by 3 bases and the J gene end by 5 bases; junction bases not matched to a gene: 5. Germline assignment: CDR1 SEHNR and CDR2 FQNEAQ (reference sequence). This CDR3 has 15 amino acids. The CDR3 sequence is CASSFSGTGTGELFF. In DNA, the CDR3 is TGTGCCAGCAGCTTTAGCGGGACGGGGACCGGGGAGCTGTTTTTT.

In its sample, this clonotype was seen many times. V is TRBV24-1 and J is TRBJ2-3, with D unresolved. V was cut by 5 bases and J by 0 bases, with 8 bases left in between. Per germline, CDR1 KGHDR and CDR2 SFDVKD. This CDR3 contains 14 residues. The CDR3 coding sequence is TGTGCCACCAGTGTAGGCGCCAGCACAGATACGCAGTATTTT. Translating it yields CATSVGASTDTQYF.

This clonotype was seen only a few times. V gene TRBV7-2 combines with J gene TRBJ1-1, with D hard to call. CDR1 SGHTA and CDR2 FQGNSA come from the germline V gene. This CDR3 region has 14 residues. Deletions cut 2 bases from V and 1 base from J, with 8 bases between. The CDR3: CASSLRHPNTEAFF. DNA for the CDR3: TGTGCCAGCAGCTTACGGCACCCGAACACTGAAGCTTTCTTT.

This clonotype has ten or more counts. V gene TRBV5-6 combines with J gene TRBJ2-1; 8 bases are a match to TRBD1. The CDR3 totals 15 residues. Germline CDR1 is SGHDT and CDR2 is YYEEEE. After removal of 1 base from V and 7 bases from J, the junction contained 7 bases not matched to a gene. The CDR3 DNA reads as TGTGCCAGCAGCTTGCTTGGGACAGGAGAAAATGAGCAGTTCTTC. Amino acids: CASSLLGTGENEQFF.